These T cell receptor beta chains were read from a single sample in a study of beta chain features in type 1 diabetes. Some clones are missing from TCRdb's copy, which holds only in-frame ones; the method was immunoSEQ multiplex PCR. The table records some 400,000 clones, roughly 16% of them present only once. The sequenced sample was naive CD4+ T cells from blood. These TCRs come from a woman aged 18-35 years in good health. CDR3s include the opening cysteine and the closing phenylalanine or tryptophan. D genes are given only for firm matches. The size field is filled for only some rows; it gives once, few, many or a size class.

j_gene	len	v_gene	d_gene	abundance	CDR3aa	CDR3nt
TRBJ2-1	16	TRBV6-4	TRBD2	few	CASSEVASGRHNEQFF	TGTGCCAGCAGTGAGGTGGCTAGCGGGAGGCACAATGAGCAGTTCTTC
TRBJ1-2	16	TRBV4-1	NA	NA	CASSQGTRGKRDGYTF	TGCGCCAGCAGCCAAGGAACCAGGGGAAAACGGGATGGCTACACCTTC
TRBJ1-1	12	TRBV28	NA	few	CASSLRQDGAFF	TGTGCCAGCAGTTTGCGTCAGGATGGGGCTTTCTTT
TRBJ2-1	15	TRBV25-1	TRBD2	NA	CATGTSGRVYNEQFF	TGTGCCACAGGGACTAGCGGGAGAGTCTACAATGAGCAGTTCTTC
TRBJ1-1	14	TRBV30	TRBD1	few	CAWSVRTGRTEAFF	TGTGCCTGGAGTGTACGGACAGGGCGAACTGAAGCTTTCTTT
TRBJ2-7	14	TRBV5-1	TRBD1	NA	CASSHSGTGDEQYF	TGCGCCAGCAGCCACTCCGGGACAGGAGACGAGCAGTACTTC
TRBJ2-1	13	TRBV7-2	TRBD2	few	CASRAGTRWEQFF	TGTGCCAGCAGGGCCGGGACTAGGTGGGAGCAGTTCTTC
TRBJ1-1	15	TRBV9	TRBD1	few	CASSVESGGITEAFF	TGTGCCAGCAGCGTAGAGTCAGGGGGCATAACTGAAGCTTTCTTT
TRBJ2-5	13	TRBV5-4	TRBD2	NA	CASSLAPEREQYF	TGTGCCAGCAGCTTGGCCCCGGAGCGGGAGCAGTACTTC
TRBJ2-1	15	TRBV30	TRBD2	NA	CACPIGLAGNNEQFF	TGTGCCTGCCCAATCGGACTAGCGGGGAACAATGAGCAGTTCTTC
TRBJ1-1	13	TRBV23-1	NA	few	CASTAPPGRGAFF	TGCGCCAGCACCGCCCCCCCCGGGAGGGGAGCTTTCTTT
TRBJ1-2	14	TRBV6-5	TRBD1	few	CASRVQGGSKGYTF	TGTGCCAGCAGGGTTCAGGGGGGATCGAAGGGCTACACCTTC
TRBJ2-7	15	TRBV7-2	TRBD2	NA	CASSFGSGHSYEQYF	TGTGCCAGCAGCTTTGGTAGCGGGCACTCCTACGAGCAGTACTTC
TRBJ2-7	11	TRBV18	NA	few	CASSPDSEQYF	TGTGCCAGCTCACCAGACAGCGAGCAGTACTTC
TRBJ2-3	14	TRBV28	NA	NA	CASSLTGPPDTQYF	TGTGCCAGCAGTTTGACAGGCCCGCCAGATACGCAGTATTTT
TRBJ2-1	15	TRBV18	TRBD1	NA	CASSPPQGVYNEQFF	TGTGCCAGCTCACCACCGCAGGGGGTCTACAATGAGCAGTTCTTC
TRBJ2-6	16	TRBV19	NA	few	CASSIHSRTGANVLTF	TGTGCCAGTAGTATACACTCCAGGACTGGGGCCAACGTCCTGACTTTC
TRBJ1-1	14	TRBV5-4	NA	few	CASSKGLWNTEAFF	TGTGCCAGCAGCAAGGGACTCTGGAACACTGAAGCTTTCTTT
TRBJ2-1	15	TRBV28	TRBD1	few	CASSSAGTGGNEQFF	TGTGCCAGCAGTTCCGCCGGGACAGGGGGGAATGAGCAGTTCTTC
TRBJ2-1	12	TRBV7-7	NA	NA	CASSDIGYEQFF	TGTGCTAGCAGCGACATAGGCTATGAGCAGTTCTTC
TRBJ2-4	15	TRBV18	NA	few	CASSPAGLSKNIQYF	TGTGCCAGCTCACCAGCTGGACTATCCAAAAACATTCAGTACTTC
TRBJ1-5	12	TRBV4-1	NA	NA	CALRPSNQPQHF	TGCGCCCTCCGTCCTAGCAATCAGCCCCAGCATTTT
TRBJ2-5	13	TRBV6-5	NA	few	CASIWQGRETQYF	TGTGCCAGCATCTGGCAGGGCCGCGAGACCCAGTACTTC
TRBJ2-3	13	TRBV7-9	NA	few	CASSPLFSDTQYF	TGTGCCAGCAGCCCCCTGTTCTCAGATACGCAGTATTTT
TRBJ1-1	19	TRBV27	TRBD1	NA	CASSLFQGTGRRVDTEAFF	TGTGCCAGCAGTTTATTCCAGGGGACAGGGCGCCGGGTCGACACTGAAGCTTTCTTT
TRBJ2-7	14	TRBV7-3	TRBD2	few	CASSQSSGSYEQYF	TGTGCCAGCAGCCAATCTAGCGGCAGTTACGAGCAGTACTTC
TRBJ2-1	15	TRBV5-6	TRBD2	NA	CASSLGGRAGNEQFF	TGTGCCAGCAGCTTGGGCGGGAGGGCCGGGAATGAGCAGTTCTTC
TRBJ2-5	15	TRBV2	TRBD2	few	CASSAGTSVKETQYF	TGTGCCAGCAGTGCCGGGACTAGCGTTAAAGAGACCCAGTACTTC
TRBJ2-3	16	TRBV5-1	TRBD2	NA	CASSSDVAGGPDTQYF	TGCGCCAGCAGCTCCGATGTAGCGGGAGGCCCAGATACGCAGTATTTT
TRBJ2-2	16	TRBV4-1	TRBD1	few	CASSQYGTGGTGELFF	TGCGCCAGCAGCCAATATGGGACAGGGGGAACCGGGGAGCTGTTTTTT
TRBJ2-7	15	TRBV28	TRBD1	few	CASSLPGQGGYEQYF	TGTGCCAGCAGTTTACCGGGACAGGGGGGTTACGAGCAGTACTTC
TRBJ2-6	14	TRBV29-1	NA	NA	CSVGPGAGANVLTF	TGCAGCGTGGGGCCAGGGGCTGGGGCCAACGTCCTGACTTTC
TRBJ2-1	13	TRBV30	TRBD2	few	CASTSGSPNEQFF	TGTGCCTCCACTAGCGGGAGCCCCAATGAGCAGTTCTTC
TRBJ1-2	15	TRBV7-3	NA	NA	CASSWSSSDGYGYTF	TGTGCCAGCAGCTGGTCGAGCTCCGATGGCTATGGCTACACCTTC
TRBJ2-7	13	TRBV29-1	TRBD1	few	CSDRDRGTYEQYF	TGCAGCGACCGGGACAGGGGGACCTACGAGCAGTACTTC
TRBJ2-3	17	TRBV7-2	TRBD2	few	CASSSRPGTSGSDTQYF	TGTGCCAGCAGCTCGAGGCCCGGGACTAGCGGGAGTGATACGCAGTATTTT
TRBJ1-5	12	TRBV5-4	NA	NA	CASSLDGQLAHF	TGTGCCAGCAGCTTGGATGGACAGTTGGCGCATTTT
TRBJ1-1	13	TRBV29-1	NA	few	CSVEELSGLGAFF	TGCAGCGTTGAAGAACTGAGCGGGCTTGGGGCTTTCTTT
TRBJ2-1	13	TRBV30	NA	few	CAWSVQPLNEQFF	TGTGCCTGGAGTGTACAGCCTCTGAATGAGCAGTTCTTC
TRBJ2-3	14	TRBV29-1	NA	NA	CSAIAEQNTDTQYF	TGCAGCGCTATAGCGGAGCAAAACACAGATACGCAGTATTTT
TRBJ1-1	13	TRBV9	NA	few	CASSVASNTEAFF	TGTGCCAGCAGCGTAGCTAGTAACACTGAAGCTTTCTTT
TRBJ2-7	14	TRBV6-6	TRBD1	NA	CASSRGQTLYEQYF	TGTGCCAGCAGTAGGGGACAGACCCTCTACGAGCAGTACTTC
TRBJ2-3	15	TRBV9	NA	NA	CASSPSQGSTDTQYF	TGTGCCAGCAGCCCATCGCAGGGTAGCACAGATACGCAGTATTTT
TRBJ1-1	16	TRBV4-2	TRBD1	NA	CASSQPPDRGNTEAFF	TGTGCCAGCAGCCAACCACCGGACAGGGGGAACACTGAAGCTTTCTTT
TRBJ2-1	15	TRBV28	TRBD1	NA	CASSFGDRGNNEQFF	TGTGCCAGCAGTTTTGGGGACAGGGGAAACAATGAGCAGTTCTTC
TRBJ2-7	15	TRBV28	TRBD2	NA	CASSPTSGSLSEQYF	TGTGCCAGCAGTCCCACTAGCGGGAGCTTATCCGAGCAGTACTTC
TRBJ1-5	15	TRBV28	NA	once	CASGDSTGYGQPQHF	TGTGCCAGCGGAGACTCAACAGGGTACGGACAGCCCCAGCATTTT
TRBJ2-5	17	TRBV11-2	TRBD1	few	CASSSQKGTGLVETQYF	TGTGCCAGCAGCTCACAGAAGGGGACAGGTCTGGTGGAGACCCAGTACTTC
TRBJ2-7	13	TRBV6-6	NA	NA	CATAGTFLAEQYF	TGTGCCACCGCGGGGACTTTCCTCGCCGAGCAGTACTTC
TRBJ2-2	16	TRBV7-8	NA	few	CASSLVGAVATGELFF	TGTGCCAGCAGCTTAGTAGGGGCGGTGGCTACCGGGGAGCTGTTTTTT
TRBJ2-4	13	TRBV19	NA	few	CASMEEAKNIQYF	TGTGCCAGTATGGAGGAAGCCAAAAACATTCAGTACTTC
TRBJ1-1	13	TRBV5-1	TRBD1	few	CASGQGANTEAFF	TGCGCCAGCGGACAGGGGGCGAACACTGAAGCTTTCTTT
TRBJ2-7	13	TRBV29-1	TRBD2	NA	CSVGLRGTYEQYF	TGCAGCGTTGGATTGCGGGGGACCTACGAGCAGTACTTC